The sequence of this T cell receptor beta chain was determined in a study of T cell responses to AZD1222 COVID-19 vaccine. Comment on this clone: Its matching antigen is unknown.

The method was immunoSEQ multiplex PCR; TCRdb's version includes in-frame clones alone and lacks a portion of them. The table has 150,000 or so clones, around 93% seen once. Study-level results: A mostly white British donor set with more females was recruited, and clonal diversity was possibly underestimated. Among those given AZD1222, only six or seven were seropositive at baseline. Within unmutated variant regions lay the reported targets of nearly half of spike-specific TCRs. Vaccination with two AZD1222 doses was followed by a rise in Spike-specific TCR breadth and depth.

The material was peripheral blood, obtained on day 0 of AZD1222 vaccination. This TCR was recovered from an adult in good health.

The CDR3 spells CASSDLNDEQYF. CDR3 DNA: TGTGCCAGCAGCGACCTAAACGACGAGCAGTACTTC. The V gene is TRBV9, the J gene TRBJ2-7; D unclear. This CDR3 has 12 residues. Trimming removed 3 bases from V and 5 bases from J, with 9 bases in between. In germline, CDR1 is SGDLS, CDR2 YYNGEE. The full variable domain, in which reference TRBV9 and TRBJ2-7 provide the parts outside the CDR3, is DSGVTQTPKHLITATGQRVTLRCSPRSGDLSVYWYQQSLDQGLQFLIQYYNGEERAKGNILERFSAQQFPDLHSELNLSSLELGDSALYFCASSDLNDEQYFGPGTRLTVT.